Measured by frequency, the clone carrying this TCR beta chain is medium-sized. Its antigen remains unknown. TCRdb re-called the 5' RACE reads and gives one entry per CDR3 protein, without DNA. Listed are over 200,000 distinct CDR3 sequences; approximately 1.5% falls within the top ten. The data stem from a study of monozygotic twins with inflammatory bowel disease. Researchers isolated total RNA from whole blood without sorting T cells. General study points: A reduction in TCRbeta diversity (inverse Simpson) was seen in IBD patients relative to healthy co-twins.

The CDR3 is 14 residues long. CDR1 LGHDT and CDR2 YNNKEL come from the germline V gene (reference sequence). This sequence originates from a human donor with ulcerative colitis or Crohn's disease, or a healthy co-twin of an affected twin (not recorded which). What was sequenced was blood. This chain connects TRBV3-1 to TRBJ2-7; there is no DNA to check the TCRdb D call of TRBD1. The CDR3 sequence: CASSHRGLSYEQYF.